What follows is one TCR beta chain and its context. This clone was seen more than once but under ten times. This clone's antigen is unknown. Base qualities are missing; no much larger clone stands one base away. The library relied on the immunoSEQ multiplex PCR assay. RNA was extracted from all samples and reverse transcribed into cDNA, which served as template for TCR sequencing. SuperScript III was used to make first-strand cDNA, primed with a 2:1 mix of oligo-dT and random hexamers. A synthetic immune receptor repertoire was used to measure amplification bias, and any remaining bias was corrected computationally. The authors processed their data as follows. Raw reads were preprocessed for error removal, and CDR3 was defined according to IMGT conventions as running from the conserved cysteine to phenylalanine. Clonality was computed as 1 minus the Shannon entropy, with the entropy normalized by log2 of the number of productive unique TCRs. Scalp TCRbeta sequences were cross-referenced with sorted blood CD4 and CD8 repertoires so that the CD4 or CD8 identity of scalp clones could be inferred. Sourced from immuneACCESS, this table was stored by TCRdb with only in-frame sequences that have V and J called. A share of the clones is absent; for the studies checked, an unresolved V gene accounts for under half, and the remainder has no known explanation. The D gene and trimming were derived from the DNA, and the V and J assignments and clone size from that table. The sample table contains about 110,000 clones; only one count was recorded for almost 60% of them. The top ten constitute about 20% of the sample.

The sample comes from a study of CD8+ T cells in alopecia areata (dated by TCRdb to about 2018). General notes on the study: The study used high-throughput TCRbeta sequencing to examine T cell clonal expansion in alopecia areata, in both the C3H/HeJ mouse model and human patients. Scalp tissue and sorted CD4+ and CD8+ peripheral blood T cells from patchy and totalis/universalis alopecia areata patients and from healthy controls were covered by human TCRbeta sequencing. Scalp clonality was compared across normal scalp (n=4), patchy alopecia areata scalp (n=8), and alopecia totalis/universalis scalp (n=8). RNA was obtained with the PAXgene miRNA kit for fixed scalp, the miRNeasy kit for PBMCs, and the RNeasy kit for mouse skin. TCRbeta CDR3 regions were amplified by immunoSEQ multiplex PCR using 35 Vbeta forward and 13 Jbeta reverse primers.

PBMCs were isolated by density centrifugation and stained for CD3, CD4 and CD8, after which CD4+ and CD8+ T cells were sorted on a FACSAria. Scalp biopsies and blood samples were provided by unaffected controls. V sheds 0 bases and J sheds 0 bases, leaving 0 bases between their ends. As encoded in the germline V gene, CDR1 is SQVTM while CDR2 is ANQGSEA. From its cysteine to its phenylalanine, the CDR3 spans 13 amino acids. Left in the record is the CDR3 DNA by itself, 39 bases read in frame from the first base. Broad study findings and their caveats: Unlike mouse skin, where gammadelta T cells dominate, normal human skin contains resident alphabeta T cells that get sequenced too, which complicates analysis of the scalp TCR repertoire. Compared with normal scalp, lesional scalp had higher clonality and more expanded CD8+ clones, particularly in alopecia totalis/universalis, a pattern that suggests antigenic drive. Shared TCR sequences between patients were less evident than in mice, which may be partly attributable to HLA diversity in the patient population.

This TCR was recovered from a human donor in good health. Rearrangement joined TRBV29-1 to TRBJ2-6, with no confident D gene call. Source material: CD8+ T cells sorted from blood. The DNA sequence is TGCAGCGTTGAAGACTCTGGGGCCAACGTCCTGACTTTC. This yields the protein CSVEDSGANVLTF.